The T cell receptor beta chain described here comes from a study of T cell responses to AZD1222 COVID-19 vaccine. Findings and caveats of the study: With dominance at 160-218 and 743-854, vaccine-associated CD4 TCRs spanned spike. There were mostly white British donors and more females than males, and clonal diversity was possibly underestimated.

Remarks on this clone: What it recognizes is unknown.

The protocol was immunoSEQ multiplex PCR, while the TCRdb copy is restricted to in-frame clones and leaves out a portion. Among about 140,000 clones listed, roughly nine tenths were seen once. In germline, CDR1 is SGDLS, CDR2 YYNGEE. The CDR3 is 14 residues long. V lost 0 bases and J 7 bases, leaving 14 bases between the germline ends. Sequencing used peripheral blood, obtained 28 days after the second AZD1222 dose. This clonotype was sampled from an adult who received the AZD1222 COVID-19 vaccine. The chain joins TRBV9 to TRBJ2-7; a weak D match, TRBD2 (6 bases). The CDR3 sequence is CASSVVAGFGEQYF. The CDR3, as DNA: TGTGCCAGCAGCGTAGTGGCGGGATTCGGGGAGCAGTACTTC.